The TCR beta chain described here comes from a study of molecular identifiers for immune sequencing clone quantification. Findings and limits, study-wide: One cell's worth of spiked Jurkat TCR RNA was reportedly detectable among roughly 1 million naive cells.

On this clonotype itself: The antigen remains undetermined. No conserved phenylalanine or tryptophan ends this CDR3, so it is likely a read error.

Libraries of bulk TCR were made by previously described methods (with listed TCR primers). TCRdb itself ran the PCR reads through MiXCR, one entry per CDR3 protein. Among about 320,000 distinct CDR3 sequences listed, roughly 24% were seen once. Germline CDR1 is LNHDA and CDR2 is SQIVND (reference sequence). Trimming stripped 3 bases from V and 5 bases from J, with 12 bases between. The CDR3 has 14 amino acids. The receptor comes from a human donor in good health. Some libraries in this study had Jurkat cell RNA spiked in. J is TRBJ2-3 and V is TRBV19; the D gene is possibly TRBD1 (5 bases). Source material: naive CD8+ T cells from blood, with Jurkat cell RNA spiked in. The subset here: FACS-sorted CD8+CD4-CCR7+CD45RA+ naive T cells. CDR3 sequence reads: CASSILGQGDTQYY. CDR3 in DNA: TGTGCCAGTAGTATCCTGGGGCAAGGAGATACGCAGTATTAT.